This TCR beta chain was recorded in a study of blood T cell repertoires in COVID-19. The authors' processing: The authors estimated nucleated cell counts from reference gene primer amplification. The repertoire was sequenced with immunoSEQ multiplex PCR; TCRdb's copy has only in-frame clones and lacks some. V, J and clone size were drawn from that table, and D and trimming were deduced from the DNA. In the table there are roughly 180,000 clones, around four fifths of which are singletons. This clone was detected a few times. Germline CDR1 SNHLY, CDR2 FYNNEI. The CDR3 contains 13 residues. With V trimmed by 8 bases and J by 7 bases, 8 bases remained unmatched.

Sequenced sample: PBMCs or T cells enriched from blood (not recorded which). The source is a woman aged 50 to 65 in a cohort exposed to, infected with or recovered from COVID-19 (not recorded which). The chain combines TRBV2 with TRBJ1-1; TRBD1 agrees at 9 bases. This chain's CDR3 is CASLRDRDNEAFF. CDR3 nucleotides: TGTGCCAGCTTGCGGGACAGGGACAATGAAGCTTTCTTT.